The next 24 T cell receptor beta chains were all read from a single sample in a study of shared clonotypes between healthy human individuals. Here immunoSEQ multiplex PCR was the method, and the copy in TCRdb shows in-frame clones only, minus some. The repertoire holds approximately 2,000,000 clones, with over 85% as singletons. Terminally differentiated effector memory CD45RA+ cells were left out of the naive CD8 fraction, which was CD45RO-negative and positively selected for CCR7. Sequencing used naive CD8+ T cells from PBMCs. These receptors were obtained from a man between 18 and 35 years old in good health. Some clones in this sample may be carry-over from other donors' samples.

The CDR3: CASSFAGTGILYEQYF. CDR3 nucleotide sequence: TGTGCCAGCAGTTTTGCCGGGACAGGGATTTTGTACGAGCAGTACTTC. V gene TRBV28 combines with J gene TRBJ2-7; 9 bases align to TRBD1. Germline lookup yields CDR1 MDHEN and CDR2 SYDVKM. V gave up 3 bases and J gave up 4 bases; unmatched junction bases: 10. The length of the CDR3 is 16 residues.

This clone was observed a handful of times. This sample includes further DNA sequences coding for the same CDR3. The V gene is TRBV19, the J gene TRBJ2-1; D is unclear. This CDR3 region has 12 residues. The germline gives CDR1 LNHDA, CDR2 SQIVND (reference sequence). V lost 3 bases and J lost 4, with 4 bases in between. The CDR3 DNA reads TGTGCCAGTAGTATTGGGTACAATGAGCAGTTCTTC. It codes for CASSIGYNEQFF.

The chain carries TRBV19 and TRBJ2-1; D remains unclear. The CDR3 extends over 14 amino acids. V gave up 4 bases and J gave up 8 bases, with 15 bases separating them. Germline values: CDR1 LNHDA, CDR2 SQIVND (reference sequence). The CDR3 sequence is CASSNRAMSDEQFF. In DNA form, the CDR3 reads TGTGCCAGTAGTAATCGGGCAATGAGTGATGAGCAGTTCTTC.

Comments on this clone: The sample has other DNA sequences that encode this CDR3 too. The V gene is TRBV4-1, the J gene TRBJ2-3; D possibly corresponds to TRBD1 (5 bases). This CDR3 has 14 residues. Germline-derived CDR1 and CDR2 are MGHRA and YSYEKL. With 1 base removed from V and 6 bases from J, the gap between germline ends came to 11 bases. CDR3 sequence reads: CASSQGRGADTQYF. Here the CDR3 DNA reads TGCGCCAGCAGCCAAGGAAGGGGCGCGGATACGCAGTATTTT.

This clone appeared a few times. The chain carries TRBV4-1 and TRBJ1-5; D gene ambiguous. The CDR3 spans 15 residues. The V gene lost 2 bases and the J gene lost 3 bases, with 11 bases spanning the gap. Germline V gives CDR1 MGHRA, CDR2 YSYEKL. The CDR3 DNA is TGCGCCAGCAGCCAATCCCCAAGGGACAATCAGCCCCAGCATTTT. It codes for CASSQSPRDNQPQHF.

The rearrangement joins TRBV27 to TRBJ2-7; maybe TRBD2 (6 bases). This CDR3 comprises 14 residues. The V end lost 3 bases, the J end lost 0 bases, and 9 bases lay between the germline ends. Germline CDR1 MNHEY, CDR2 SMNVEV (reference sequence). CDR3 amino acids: CASSFTGLSYEQYF. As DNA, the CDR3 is TGTGCCAGCAGTTTCACGGGACTCTCCTACGAGCAGTACTTC.

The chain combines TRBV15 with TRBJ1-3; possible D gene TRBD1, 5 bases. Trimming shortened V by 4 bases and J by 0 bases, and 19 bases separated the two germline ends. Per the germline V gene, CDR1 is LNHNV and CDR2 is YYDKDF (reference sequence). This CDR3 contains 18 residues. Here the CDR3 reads CATSIAYPRDSSGNTIYF. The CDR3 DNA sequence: TGTGCCACCAGCATCGCGTATCCGCGGGACTCCTCTGGAAACACCATATATTTT.

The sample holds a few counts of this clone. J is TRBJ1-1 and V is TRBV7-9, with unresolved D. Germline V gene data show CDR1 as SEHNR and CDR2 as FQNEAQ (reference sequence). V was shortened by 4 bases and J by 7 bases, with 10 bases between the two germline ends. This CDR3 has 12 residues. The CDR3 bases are TGTGCCAGCAGCTGGTCCGGGAGTGAAGCTTTCTTT. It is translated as CASSWSGSEAFF.

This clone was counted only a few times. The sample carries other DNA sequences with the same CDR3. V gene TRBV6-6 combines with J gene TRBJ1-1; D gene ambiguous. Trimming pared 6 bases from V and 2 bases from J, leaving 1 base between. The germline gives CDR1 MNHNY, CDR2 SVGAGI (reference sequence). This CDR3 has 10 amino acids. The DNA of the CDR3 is TGTGCCAGCAGCAACACTGAAGCTTTCTTT. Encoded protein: CASSNTEAFF.

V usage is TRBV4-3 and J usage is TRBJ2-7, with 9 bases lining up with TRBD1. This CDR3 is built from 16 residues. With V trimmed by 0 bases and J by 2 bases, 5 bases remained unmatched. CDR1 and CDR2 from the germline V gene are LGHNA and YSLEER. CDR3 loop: CASSQDFTGGPYEQYF. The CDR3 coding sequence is TGCGCCAGCAGCCAAGATTTCACAGGGGGCCCCTACGAGCAGTACTTC.

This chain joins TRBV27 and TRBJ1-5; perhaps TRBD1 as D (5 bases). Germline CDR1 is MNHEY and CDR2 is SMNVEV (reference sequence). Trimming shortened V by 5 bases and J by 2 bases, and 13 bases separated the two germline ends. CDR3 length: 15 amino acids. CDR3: CASSLQALGNQPQHF. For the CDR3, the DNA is TGTGCCAGCAGTCTACAGGCGCTTGGCAATCAGCCCCAGCATTTT.

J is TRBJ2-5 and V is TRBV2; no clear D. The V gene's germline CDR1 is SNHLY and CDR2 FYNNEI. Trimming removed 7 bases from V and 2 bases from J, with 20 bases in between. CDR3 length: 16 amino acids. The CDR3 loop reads CASMGRQGKIQETQYF. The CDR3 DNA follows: TGTGCCAGCATGGGTAGACAAGGGAAGATTCAAGAGACCCAGTACTTC.

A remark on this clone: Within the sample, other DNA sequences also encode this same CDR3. The CDR3 nucleotides read TGCGCCAGCAGCTTGGAGAGGCAGGGGAGCTCCTACGAGCAGTACTTC. It specifies CASSLERQGSSYEQYF. The genes are TRBV5-1 and TRBJ2-7, with a weak D call TRBD1 (6 bases). Trimming took off 0 bases at V and 0 bases at J, with 13 bases between the two ends. The CDR3 spans 16 residues. The germline gives CDR1 SGHRS, CDR2 YFSETQ.

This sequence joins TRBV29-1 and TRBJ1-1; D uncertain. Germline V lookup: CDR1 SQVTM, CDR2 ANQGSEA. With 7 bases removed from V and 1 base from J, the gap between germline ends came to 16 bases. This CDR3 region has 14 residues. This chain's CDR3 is CSAFWADANTEAFF. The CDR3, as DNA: TGCAGCGCCTTCTGGGCGGATGCGAACACTGAAGCTTTCTTT.

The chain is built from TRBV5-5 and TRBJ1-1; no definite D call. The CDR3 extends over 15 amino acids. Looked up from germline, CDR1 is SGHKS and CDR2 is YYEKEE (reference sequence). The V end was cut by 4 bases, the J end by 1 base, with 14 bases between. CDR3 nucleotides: TGTGCCAGCAGCCCCAAACTCAGGTCGAACACTGAAGCTTTCTTT. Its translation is CASSPKLRSNTEAFF.

The CDR3 sequence is CASSIKGVGEKLFF. In nucleotides, the CDR3 is TGTGCCAGTAGTATAAAGGGAGTGGGTGAAAAACTGTTTTTT. The genes are TRBV19 and TRBJ1-4; D remains ambiguous. Trimming stripped 2 bases from V and 7 bases from J, with 11 bases between. The germline V gene has CDR1 LNHDA and CDR2 SQIVND (reference sequence). The CDR3 covers 14 residues. The full variable domain, rest sourced from reference TRBV19 and TRBJ1-4, is DGGITQSPKYLFRKEGQNVTLSCEQNLNHDAMYWYRQDPGQGLRLIYYSQIVNDFQKGDIAEGYSVSREKKESFPLTVTSAQKNPTAFYLCASSIKGVGEKLFFGSGTQLSVL.

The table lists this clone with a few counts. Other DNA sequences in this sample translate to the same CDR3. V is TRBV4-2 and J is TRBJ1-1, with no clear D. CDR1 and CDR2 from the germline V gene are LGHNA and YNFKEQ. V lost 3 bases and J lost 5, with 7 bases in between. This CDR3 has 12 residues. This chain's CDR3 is CASSQGRTEAFF. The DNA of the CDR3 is TGTGCCAGCAGCCAGGGAAGGACTGAAGCTTTCTTT.

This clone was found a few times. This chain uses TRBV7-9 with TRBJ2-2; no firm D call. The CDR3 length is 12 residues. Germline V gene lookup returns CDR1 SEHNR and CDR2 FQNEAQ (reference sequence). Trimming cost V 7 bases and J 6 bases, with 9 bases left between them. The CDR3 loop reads CASTFGPGELFF. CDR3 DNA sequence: TGTGCCAGCACCTTCGGGCCCGGGGAGCTGTTTTTT.

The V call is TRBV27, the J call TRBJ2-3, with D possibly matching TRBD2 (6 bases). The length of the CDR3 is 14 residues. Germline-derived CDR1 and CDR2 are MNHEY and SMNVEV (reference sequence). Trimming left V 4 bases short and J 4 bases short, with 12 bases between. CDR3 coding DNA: TGTGCCAGCAGTTGGGGACTGAGTGCAGATACGCAGTATTTT. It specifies CASSWGLSADTQYF.

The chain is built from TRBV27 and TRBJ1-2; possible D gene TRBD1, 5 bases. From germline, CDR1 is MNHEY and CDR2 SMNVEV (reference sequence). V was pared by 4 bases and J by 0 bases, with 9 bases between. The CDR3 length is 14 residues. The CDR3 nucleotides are TGTGCCAGCAGTTCGGACAAATCTAACTATGGCTACACCTTC. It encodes CASSSDKSNYGYTF.

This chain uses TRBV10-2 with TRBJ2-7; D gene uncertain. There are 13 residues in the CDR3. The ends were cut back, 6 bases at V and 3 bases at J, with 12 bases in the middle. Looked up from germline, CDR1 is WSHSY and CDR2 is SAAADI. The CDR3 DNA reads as TGCGCCAGCAGAAGGGTCACCGGCTACGAGCAGTACTTC. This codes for CASRRVTGYEQYF.

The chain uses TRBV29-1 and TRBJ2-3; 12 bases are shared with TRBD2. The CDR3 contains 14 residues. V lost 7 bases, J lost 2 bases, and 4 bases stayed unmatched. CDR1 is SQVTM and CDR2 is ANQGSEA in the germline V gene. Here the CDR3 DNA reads TGCAGCGCACGACTAGCGGGAGCCACAGATACGCAGTATTTT. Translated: CSARLAGATDTQYF.

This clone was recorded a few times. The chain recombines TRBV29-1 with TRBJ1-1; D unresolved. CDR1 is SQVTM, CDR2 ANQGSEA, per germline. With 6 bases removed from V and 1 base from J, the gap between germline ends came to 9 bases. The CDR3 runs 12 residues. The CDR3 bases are TGCAGCGTCCGAAGACAGAACACTGAAGCTTTCTTT. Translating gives CSVRRQNTEAFF. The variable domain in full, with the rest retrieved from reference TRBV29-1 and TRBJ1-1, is SAVISQKPSRDICQRGTSLTIQCQVDSQVTMMFWYRQQPGQSLTLIATANQGSEATYESGFVIDKFPISRPNLTFSTLTVSNMSPEDSSIYLCSVRRQNTEAFFGQGTRLTVV.

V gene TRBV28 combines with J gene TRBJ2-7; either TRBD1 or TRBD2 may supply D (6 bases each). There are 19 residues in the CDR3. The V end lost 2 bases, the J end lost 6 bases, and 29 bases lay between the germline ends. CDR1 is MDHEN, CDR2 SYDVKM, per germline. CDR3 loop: CASSLPQVRGGSYTIEQYF. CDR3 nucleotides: TGTGCCAGCAGTTTACCCCAGGTGAGAGGGGGGAGCTACACTATCGAGCAGTACTTC.